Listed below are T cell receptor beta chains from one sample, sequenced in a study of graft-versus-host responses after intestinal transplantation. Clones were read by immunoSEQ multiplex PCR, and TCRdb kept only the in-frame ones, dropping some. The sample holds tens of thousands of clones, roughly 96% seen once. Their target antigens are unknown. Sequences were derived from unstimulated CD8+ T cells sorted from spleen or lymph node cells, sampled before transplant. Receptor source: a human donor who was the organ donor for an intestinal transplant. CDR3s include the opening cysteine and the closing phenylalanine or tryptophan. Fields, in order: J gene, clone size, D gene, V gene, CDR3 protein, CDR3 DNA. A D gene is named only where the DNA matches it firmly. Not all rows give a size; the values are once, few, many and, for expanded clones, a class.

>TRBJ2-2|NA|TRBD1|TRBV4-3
CASSQGQGTGELFF
TGCGCCAGCAGCCAGGGACAGGGAACCGGGGAGCTGTTTTTT
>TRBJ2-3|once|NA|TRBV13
CASSHHGGTDTQYF
TGTGCCAGCAGCCACCACGGGGGAACAGATACGCAGTATTTT
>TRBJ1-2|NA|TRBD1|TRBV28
CASSFPGGEGYTF
TGTGCCAGCAGTTTTCCAGGGGGGGAGGGCTACACCTTC
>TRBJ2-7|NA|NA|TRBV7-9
CASSTSWGNEQYF
TGTGCCAGCAGCACCTCCTGGGGCAACGAGCAGTACTTC
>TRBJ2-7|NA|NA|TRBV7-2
CASSLGGTLYEQYF
TGTGCCAGCAGCTTAGGCGGGACACTTTACGAGCAGTACTTC
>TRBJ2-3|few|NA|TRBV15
CATSRVEPSKGTDTQYF
TGTGCCACCAGCAGAGTAGAACCGTCGAAGGGCACAGATACGCAGTATTTT
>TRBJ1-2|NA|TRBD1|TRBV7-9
CASIPSGQGQIYGYTF
TGTGCCAGCATCCCATCAGGACAGGGCCAAATCTATGGCTACACCTTC
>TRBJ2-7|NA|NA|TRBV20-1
CSARESYEQYF
TGCAGTGCTAGAGAATCCTACGAGCAGTACTTC
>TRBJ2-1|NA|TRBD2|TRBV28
CASSSPGTSGGNEQFF
TGTGCCAGCAGTTCCCCCGGGACTAGCGGGGGGAATGAGCAGTTCTTC
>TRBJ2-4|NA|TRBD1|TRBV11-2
CASSLPGTGKESIQYF
TGTGCCAGCAGCTTACCTGGGACAGGCAAGGAAAGCATTCAGTACTTC
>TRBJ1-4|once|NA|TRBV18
CASSPPTTNEKLFF
TGTGCCAGCTCACCACCCACAACTAATGAAAAACTGTTTTTT
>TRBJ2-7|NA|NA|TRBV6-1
CASSEALTVYEQYF
TGTGCCAGCAGTGAAGCGCTGACAGTCTACGAGCAGTACTTC
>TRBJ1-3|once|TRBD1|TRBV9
CASSYGQGSGNTIYF
TGTGCCAGCAGCTACGGACAGGGCTCTGGAAACACCATATATTTT
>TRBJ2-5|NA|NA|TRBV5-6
CASSLVHGRETQYF
TGTGCCAGCAGCTTGGTGCACGGCAGGGAGACCCAGTACTTC
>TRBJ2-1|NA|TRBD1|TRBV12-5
CASGLAGTGVYNEQFF
TGTGCTAGTGGTTTGGCCGGGACAGGGGTCTACAATGAGCAGTTCTTC
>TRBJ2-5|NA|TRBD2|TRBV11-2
CASSLVGGEETQYF
TGTGCCAGCAGCTTAGTGGGAGGGGAAGAGACCCAGTACTTC